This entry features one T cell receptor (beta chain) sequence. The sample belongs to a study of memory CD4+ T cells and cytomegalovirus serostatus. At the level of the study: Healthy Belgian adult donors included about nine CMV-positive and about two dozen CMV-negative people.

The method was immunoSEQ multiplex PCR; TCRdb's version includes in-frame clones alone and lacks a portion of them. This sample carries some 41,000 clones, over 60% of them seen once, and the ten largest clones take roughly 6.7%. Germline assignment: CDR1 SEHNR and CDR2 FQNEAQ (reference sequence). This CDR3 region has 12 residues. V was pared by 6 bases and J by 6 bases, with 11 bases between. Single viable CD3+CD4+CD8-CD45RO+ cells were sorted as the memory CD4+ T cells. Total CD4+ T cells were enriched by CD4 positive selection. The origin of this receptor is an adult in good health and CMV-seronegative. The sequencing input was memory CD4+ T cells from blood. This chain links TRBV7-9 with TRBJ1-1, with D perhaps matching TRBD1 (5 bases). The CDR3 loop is CASRLQVSEAFF. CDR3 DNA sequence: TGTGCCAGCAGATTACAGGTGTCTGAAGCTTTCTTT.